The present T cell receptor (beta chain) was sequenced within a study of blood T cell repertoires in COVID-19. Turning to the study itself: Material from acute and convalescent COVID-19 was sourced from the United States, Italy and Spain. Nucleic acid was either cDNA or gDNA, and it came from T cells, B-cell-depleted T cells, or PBMCs.

Recruitment covered 20 to 25 US areas and drew participants whose ages spanned 18 to 89 years. The CDR3 loop spans 13 amino acids. Trimming removed 4 bases at V and 5 bases at J, with 11 bases between. Germline V CDR1 and CDR2: LGHDT, YNNKEL (reference sequence). TCRdb keeps only in-frame clones here, not all; method: immunoSEQ multiplex PCR. Among about 180,000 clones listed, around 80% were seen once. This TCR was sampled from a man aged 55 to 70 who had been exposed to COVID-19. V gene TRBV3-1 (or the pseudogene TRBV3-2) combines with J gene TRBJ2-5; D ambiguous. The sequencing sample was made of PBMCs or T cells enriched from blood (not recorded which). The CDR3 is CASSPKYWETQYF. The CDR3 bases are TGTGCCAGCAGCCCCAAATACTGGGAGACCCAGTACTTC.